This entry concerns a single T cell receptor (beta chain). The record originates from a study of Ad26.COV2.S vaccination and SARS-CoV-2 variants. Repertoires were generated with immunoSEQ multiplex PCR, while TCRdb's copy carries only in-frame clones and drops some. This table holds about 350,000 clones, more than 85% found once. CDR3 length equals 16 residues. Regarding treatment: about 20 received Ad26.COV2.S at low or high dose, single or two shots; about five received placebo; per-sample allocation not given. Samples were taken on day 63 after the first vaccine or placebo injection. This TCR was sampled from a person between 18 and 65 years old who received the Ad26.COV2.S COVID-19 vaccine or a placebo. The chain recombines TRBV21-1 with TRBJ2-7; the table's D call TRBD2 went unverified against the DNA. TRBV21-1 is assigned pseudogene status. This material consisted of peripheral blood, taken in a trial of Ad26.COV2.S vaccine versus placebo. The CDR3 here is CASSPRAGGRYWEQYF. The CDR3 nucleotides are TGTGCCAGCAGCCCCAGAGCGGGAGGGAGGTATTGGGAGCAGTACTTC.